This note documents a single T cell receptor beta chain sequence. Antigen specificity is unknown. Germline values: CDR1 SGHDT, CDR2 YYEEEE. The CDR3 totals 12 residues. V dropped 2 bases and J dropped 14; count of bases not matched to a gene: 4. Vbeta (60) and Jbeta (13) primers were used in the PCR. The protocol was immunoSEQ multiplex PCR, while the TCRdb copy is restricted to in-frame clones and leaves out a portion. The repertoire consists of 85,000 to 100,000 clones, with 84% occurring once and the leading ten covering roughly 5.5%. This sample was taken from a study of cytomegalovirus exposure and HLA in healthy donors. Study-wide background: Among a few hundred genotyped donors, around 81% fell in the Caucasian-associated ancestry cluster. Study-wide points: Cytomegalovirus status, reportedly, was diagnosed with high specificity and sensitivity by the classifier. Earlier analysis looked at TCR beta V segments, and most were productive about 87% or about 30% of the time. Association of 15,000 to 20,000 TCR beta sequences with HLA alleles was found at 0.05 false discovery rate in a later analysis.

This chain links TRBV5-6 with TRBJ1-4, with TRBD1 matching 9 bases. The TCR sequence derives from a woman under 30 in good health and CMV-seropositive. What was sequenced was PBMCs. CDR3 amino acids: CASSFYRGRLFF. CDR3 DNA sequence: TGTGCCAGCAGCTTTTACAGGGGGCGTCTGTTTTTT.